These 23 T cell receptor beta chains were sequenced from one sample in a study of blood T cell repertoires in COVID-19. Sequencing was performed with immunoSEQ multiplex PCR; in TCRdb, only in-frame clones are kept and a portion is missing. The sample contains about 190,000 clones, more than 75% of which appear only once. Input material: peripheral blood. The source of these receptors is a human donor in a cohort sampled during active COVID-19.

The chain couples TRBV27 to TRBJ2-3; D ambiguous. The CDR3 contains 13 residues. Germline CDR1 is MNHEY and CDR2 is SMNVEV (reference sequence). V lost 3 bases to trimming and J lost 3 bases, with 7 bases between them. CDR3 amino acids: CASSFYSTDTQYF. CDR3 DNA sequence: TGTGCCAGCAGTTTCTATTCAACAGATACGCAGTATTTT.

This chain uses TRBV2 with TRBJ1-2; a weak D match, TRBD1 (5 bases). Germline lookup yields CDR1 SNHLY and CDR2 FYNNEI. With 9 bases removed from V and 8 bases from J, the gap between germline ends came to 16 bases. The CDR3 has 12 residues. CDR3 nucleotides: TGTGCCAGGTCGGCGGGGCCGTTGGGCTACACCTTC. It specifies CARSAGPLGYTF.

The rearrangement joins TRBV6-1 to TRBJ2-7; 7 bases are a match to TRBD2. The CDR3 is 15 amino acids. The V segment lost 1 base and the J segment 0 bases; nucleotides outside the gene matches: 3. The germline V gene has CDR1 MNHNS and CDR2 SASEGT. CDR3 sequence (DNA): TGTGCCAGCAGTGAAGAGGGCGGGAGCTCCTACGAGCAGTACTTC. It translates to CASSEEGGSSYEQYF.

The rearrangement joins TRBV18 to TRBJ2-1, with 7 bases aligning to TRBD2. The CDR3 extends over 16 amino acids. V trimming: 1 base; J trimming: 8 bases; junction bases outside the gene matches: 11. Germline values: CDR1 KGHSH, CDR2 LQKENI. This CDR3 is CASSPQLGRVRDEQFF. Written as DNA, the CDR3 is TGTGCCAGCTCACCACAGTTAGGGAGGGTCCGCGATGAGCAGTTCTTC.

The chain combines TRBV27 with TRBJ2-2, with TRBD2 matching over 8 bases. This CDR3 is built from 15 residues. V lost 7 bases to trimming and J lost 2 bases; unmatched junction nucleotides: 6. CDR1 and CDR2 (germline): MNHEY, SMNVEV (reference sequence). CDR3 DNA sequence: TGTGCCAGCAAGCTCGCGGGAGGAAACACCGGGGAGCTGTTTTTT. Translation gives CASKLAGGNTGELFF.

CDR3 region: CAITGGLAGGLGTDTQYF. CDR3 nucleotide sequence: TGTGCCATCACCGGAGGACTAGCGGGAGGGCTTGGCACAGATACGCAGTATTTT. V gene TRBV10-3 combines with J gene TRBJ2-3; 15 bases map to TRBD2. Germline trimming cut 7 bases from V and 1 base from J; bases unmatched to any gene: 9. CDR1 is ENHRY and CDR2 is SYGVKD in the germline V gene. This CDR3 comprises 18 residues.

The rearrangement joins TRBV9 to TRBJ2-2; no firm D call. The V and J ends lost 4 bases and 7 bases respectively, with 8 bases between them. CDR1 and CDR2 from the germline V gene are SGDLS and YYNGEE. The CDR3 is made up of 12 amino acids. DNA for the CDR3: TGTGCCAGCAGCAAAACGGTCGGGGAGCTGTTTTTT. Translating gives CASSKTVGELFF.

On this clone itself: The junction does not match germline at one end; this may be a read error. The CDR3 DNA sequence: TGTGCCAGCAGCTCAGGGTCTTCCCCAGCGCTTGTCCTGTTC. It is translated as CASSSGSSPALVLF. This rearrangement joins TRBV5-4 to TRBJ2-7; D is possibly TRBD1 (5 bases). CDR1 SGHNT and CDR2 YYREEE come from the germline V gene (reference sequence). The CDR3 spans 14 residues.

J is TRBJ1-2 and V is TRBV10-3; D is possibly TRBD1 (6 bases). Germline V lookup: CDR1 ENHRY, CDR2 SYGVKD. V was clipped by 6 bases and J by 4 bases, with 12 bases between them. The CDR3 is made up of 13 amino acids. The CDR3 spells CAIRAGTTYGYTF. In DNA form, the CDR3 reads TGTGCCATCAGGGCCGGGACAACCTATGGCTACACCTTC.

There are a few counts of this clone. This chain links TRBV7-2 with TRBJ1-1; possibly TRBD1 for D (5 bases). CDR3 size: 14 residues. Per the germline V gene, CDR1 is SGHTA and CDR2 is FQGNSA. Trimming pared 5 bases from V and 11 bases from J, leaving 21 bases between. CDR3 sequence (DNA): TGTGCCAGCAGCACTGGGCTGGGGCCGGGTGTGGCTTTCTTT. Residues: CASSTGLGPGVAFF.

The CDR3 nucleotides are TGTGCAAGTCGCTTAGGACTAGCGGGAGACTACGAGCAGTACTTC. It codes for CASRLGLAGDYEQYF. J is TRBJ2-7 and V is TRBV12-2; the D call of TRBD2 is as the table states it, not checked on the DNA. TRBV12-2 is a documented pseudogene. This CDR3 spans 15 amino acids.

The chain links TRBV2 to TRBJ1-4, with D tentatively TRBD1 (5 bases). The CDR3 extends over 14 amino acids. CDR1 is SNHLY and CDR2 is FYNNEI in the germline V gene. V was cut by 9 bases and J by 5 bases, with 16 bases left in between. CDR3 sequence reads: CASSWRQTNEKLFF. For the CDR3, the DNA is TGTGCCAGTTCTTGGCGACAGACGAATGAAAAACTGTTTTTT.

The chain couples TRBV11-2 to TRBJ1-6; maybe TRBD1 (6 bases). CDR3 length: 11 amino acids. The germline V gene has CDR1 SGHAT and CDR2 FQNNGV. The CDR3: CASGGGSPLHF. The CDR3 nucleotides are TGTGCGTCGGGGGGCGGTTCACCCCTCCACTTT.

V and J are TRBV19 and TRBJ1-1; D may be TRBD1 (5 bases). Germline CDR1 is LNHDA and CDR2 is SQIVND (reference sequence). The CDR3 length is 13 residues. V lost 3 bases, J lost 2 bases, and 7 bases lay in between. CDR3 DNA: TGTGCCAGTAGTATGGGGGGAAACACTGAAGCTTTCTTT. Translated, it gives CASSMGGNTEAFF. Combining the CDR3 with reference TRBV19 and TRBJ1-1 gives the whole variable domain DGGITQSPKYLFRKEGQNVTLSCEQNLNHDAMYWYRQDPGQGLRLIYYSQIVNDFQKGDIAEGYSVSREKKESFPLTVTSAQKNPTAFYLCASSMGGNTEAFFGQGTRLTVV.

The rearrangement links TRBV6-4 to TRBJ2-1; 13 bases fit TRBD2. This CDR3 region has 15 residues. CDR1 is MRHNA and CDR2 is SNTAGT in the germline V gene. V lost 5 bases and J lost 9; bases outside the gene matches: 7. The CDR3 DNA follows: TGTGCCAGCAGTAAGCCGGGACTAGCGGGACGTGAGCAGTTCTTC. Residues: CASSKPGLAGREQFF.

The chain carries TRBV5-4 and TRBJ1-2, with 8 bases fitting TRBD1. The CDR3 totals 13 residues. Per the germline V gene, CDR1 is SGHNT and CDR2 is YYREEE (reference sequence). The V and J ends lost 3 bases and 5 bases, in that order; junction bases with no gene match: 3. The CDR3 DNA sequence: TGTGCCAGCAGCTCGACAGGGGATTATGGCTACACCTTC. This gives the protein CASSSTGDYGYTF.

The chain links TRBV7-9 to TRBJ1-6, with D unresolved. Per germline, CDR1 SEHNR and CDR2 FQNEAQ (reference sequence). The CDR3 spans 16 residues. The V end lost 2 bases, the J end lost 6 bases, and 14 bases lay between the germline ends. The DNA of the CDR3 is TGTGCCAGCAGCTTAAGCTTCCTTGGAGCTAATTCACCCCTCCACTTT. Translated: CASSLSFLGANSPLHF.

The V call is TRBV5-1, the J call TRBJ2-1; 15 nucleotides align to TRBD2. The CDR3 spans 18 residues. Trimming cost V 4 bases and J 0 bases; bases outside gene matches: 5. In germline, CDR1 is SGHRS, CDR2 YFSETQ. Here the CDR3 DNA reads TGCGCCAGCAGCCCGGGACTAGCGGGAGGAAGCTCCTACAATGAGCAGTTCTTC. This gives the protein CASSPGLAGGSSYNEQFF.

The CDR3 loop reads CASSLRQGAGTGELFF. The CDR3 coding sequence is TGTGCCAGCAGCCTCCGACAGGGGGCAGGTACCGGGGAGCTGTTTTTT. The V and J genes are TRBV9 and TRBJ2-2, with TRBD1 matching 10 bases. This CDR3 is built from 16 residues. V shed 4 bases, J shed 5 bases, and the junction held 8 bases outside the gene matches. CDR1 and CDR2 from the germline V gene are SGDLS and YYNGEE. The variable domain in full, completed from reference TRBV9 and TRBJ2-2, reads DSGVTQTPKHLITATGQRVTLRCSPRSGDLSVYWYQQSLDQGLQFLIQYYNGEERAKGNILERFSAQQFPDLHSELNLSSLELGDSALYFCASSLRQGAGTGELFFGEGSRLTVL.

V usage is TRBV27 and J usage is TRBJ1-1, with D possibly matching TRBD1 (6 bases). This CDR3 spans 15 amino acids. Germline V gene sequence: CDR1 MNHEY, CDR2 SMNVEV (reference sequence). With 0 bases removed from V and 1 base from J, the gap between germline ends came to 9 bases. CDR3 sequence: CASSLSGTTNTEAFF. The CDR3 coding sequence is TGTGCCAGCAGTTTATCCGGGACAACGAACACTGAAGCTTTCTTT.

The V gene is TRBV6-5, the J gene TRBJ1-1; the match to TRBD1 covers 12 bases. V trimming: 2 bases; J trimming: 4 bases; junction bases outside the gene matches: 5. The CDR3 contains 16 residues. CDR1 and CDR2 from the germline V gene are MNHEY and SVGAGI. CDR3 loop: CASSYGTGGAGTEAFF. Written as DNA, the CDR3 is TGTGCCAGCAGTTACGGGACAGGGGGCGCAGGCACTGAAGCTTTCTTT.

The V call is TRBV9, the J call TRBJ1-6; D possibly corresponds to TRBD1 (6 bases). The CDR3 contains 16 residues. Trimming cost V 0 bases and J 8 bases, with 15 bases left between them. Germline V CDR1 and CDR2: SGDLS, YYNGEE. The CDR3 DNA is TGTGCCAGCAGCGTAGCTACGAACAGGGTAGATTCACCCCTCCACTTT. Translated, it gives CASSVATNRVDSPLHF. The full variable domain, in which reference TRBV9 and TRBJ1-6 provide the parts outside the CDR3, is DSGVTQTPKHLITATGQRVTLRCSPRSGDLSVYWYQQSLDQGLQFLIQYYNGEERAKGNILERFSAQQFPDLHSELNLSSLELGDSALYFCASSVATNRVDSPLHFGNGTRLTVT.

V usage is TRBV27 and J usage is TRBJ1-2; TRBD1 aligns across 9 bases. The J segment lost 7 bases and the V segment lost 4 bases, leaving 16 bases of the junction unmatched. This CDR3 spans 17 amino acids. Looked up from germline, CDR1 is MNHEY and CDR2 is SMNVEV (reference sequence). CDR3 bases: TGTGCCAGCAGTTCAGTAGCCTTCCAGACAGGGGGATTTGGCTACACCTTC. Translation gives CASSSVAFQTGGFGYTF.